These 30 T cell receptor beta chains share one sample of origin, sequenced in a study of blood T cell repertoires in COVID-19 (TCRdb year 2020). The protocol used for the library was the immunoSEQ multiplex PCR assay. TCRdb obtained this table from immuneACCESS and retained in-frame rearrangements with V and J assigned. These tables miss some clones; where compared with another copy, unresolved V genes account for less than half of the shortfall, and the remainder is unexplained. Recorded for this sample are 160,000 or so clones; roughly 87% of them occurred a single time. Jointly, the top ten make up roughly 1.2% of the sample. Sequencing used PBMCs or T cells enriched from blood (not recorded which). Receptor source: a human donor with acute COVID-19. The donor label of this sample is uncertain.

This clone was counted only a few times. The CDR3 loop reads CASTPGGAWDIQYF. The CDR3 region has the DNA TGTGCCAGTACCCCTGGGGGGGCCTGGGACATTCAGTACTTC. This rearrangement joins TRBV19 to TRBJ2-4, with D possibly TRBD2 on 7 matching bases. The CDR3 contains 14 residues. V shed 7 bases and J shed 8 bases, with 18 bases lying between them. Per the germline V gene, CDR1 is LNHDA and CDR2 is SQIVND (reference sequence).

This clone was seen only once. The gene calls are TRBV19 and TRBJ2-5; D is perhaps TRBD2 (7 bases). The CDR3 extends over 16 amino acids. In germline, CDR1 is LNHDA, CDR2 SQIVND (reference sequence). Trimming cost V 7 bases and J 4 bases, with 22 bases left between them. As DNA, the CDR3 is TGTGCCAGTACCCCCCGGGCGGGGGCTCCTGCAGAGACCCAGTACTTC. It specifies CASTPRAGAPAETQYF.

V gene TRBV24-1 combines with J gene TRBJ1-1; D possibly corresponds to TRBD1 (5 bases). Looked up from germline, CDR1 is KGHDR and CDR2 is SFDVKD. With 3 bases removed from V and 6 bases from J, the gap between germline ends came to 10 bases. The CDR3 totals 13 residues. CDR3 region: CATSDHRGAEAFF. The CDR3 region has the DNA TGTGCCACCAGTGATCATCGGGGGGCTGAAGCTTTCTTT.

The V and J genes are TRBV7-9 and TRBJ2-5; TRBD1 agrees at 7 bases. Trimming cost V 4 bases and J 6 bases; bases outside gene matches: 8. This CDR3 contains 14 residues. CDR1 SEHNR and CDR2 FQNEAQ come from the germline V gene (reference sequence). CDR3 nucleotide sequence: TGTGCCAGCAGCTCCCCGCAGGACAGGAAGACCCAGTACTTC. Protein: CASSSPQDRKTQYF.

The rearrangement uses TRBV7-9 and TRBJ1-1; D is unclear. Germline lookup yields CDR1 SEHNR and CDR2 FQNEAQ (reference sequence). Trimming stripped 1 base from V and 0 bases from J, with 21 bases between. The CDR3 covers 19 residues. The CDR3 bases are TGTGCCAGCAGCTTAGTAGCGCTAACGGGGAGAAGAATGAACACTGAAGCTTTCTTT. Encoded protein: CASSLVALTGRRMNTEAFF.

This rearrangement joins TRBV4-1 to TRBJ2-1; 7 bases are a match to TRBD1. With V trimmed by 2 bases and J by 6 bases, 7 bases remained unmatched. In germline, CDR1 is MGHRA, CDR2 YSYEKL. The CDR3 has 15 amino acids. The CDR3 bases are TGCGCCAGCAGCCAAACCGACAGGGCTCTCAATGAGCAGTTCTTC. This sequence encodes CASSQTDRALNEQFF.

The chain recombines TRBV11-2 with TRBJ2-3; 16 bases map to TRBD2. The junction had 7 bases not matched to a gene; V was cut back by 5 bases and J by 5 bases. This CDR3 has 17 residues. Germline V lookup: CDR1 SGHAT, CDR2 FQNNGV. CDR3 DNA sequence: TGTGCCAGCAGCGCTGGGACTAGCGGGGGGGCCTTAGATACGCAGTATTTT. Protein sequence: CASSAGTSGGALDTQYF.

The chain uses TRBV3-1 (or the pseudogene TRBV3-2) and TRBJ1-2; D perhaps matches TRBD1 (5 bases). This CDR3 has 11 residues. V was clipped by 4 bases and J by 8 bases, with 8 bases between them. Germline lookup yields CDR1 LGHDT and CDR2 YNNKEL (reference sequence). Here the CDR3 DNA reads TGTGCCAGCAGCCTGGGGGGAGGCTACACCTTC. Amino acids: CASSLGGGYTF.

This chain links TRBV11-2 with TRBJ1-1, with D hard to call. The CDR3 runs 16 residues. Trimming took 2 bases from V and 3 from J, leaving 16 bases between them. Germline V CDR1 and CDR2: SGHAT, FQNNGV. CDR3 DNA: TGTGCCAGCAGCTTATCGTTGGCGGGAAGTTACACTGAAGCTTTCTTT. Translating it yields CASSLSLAGSYTEAFF.

The rearrangement uses TRBV7-2 and TRBJ1-4; 9 nucleotides align to TRBD1. Unmatched junction bases numbered 3, after V lost 5 bases and J lost 8 bases. Germline CDR1 SGHTA, CDR2 FQGNSA. This CDR3 spans 13 amino acids. The CDR3 spells CASSRDRVEKLFF. The CDR3 nucleotides read TGTGCCAGCAGCCGGGACAGGGTCGAAAAACTGTTTTTT. Looking up the rest from reference TRBV7-2 and TRBJ1-4 gives the full variable domain: GAGVSQSPSNKVTEKGKDVELRCDPISGHTALYWYRQSLGQGLEFLIYFQGNSAPDKSGLPSDRFSAERTGGSVSTLTIQRTQQEDSAVYLCASSRDRVEKLFFGSGTQLSVL.

The chain employs TRBV12-3 or TRBV12-4 and TRBJ1-2; possibly TRBD1 for D (6 bases). V lost 5 bases and J lost 6, with 10 bases in between. The CDR3 has 12 residues. The CDR3 loop reads CASSRTAHGYTF. The CDR3 nucleotides are TGTGCCAGCAGTCGGACAGCTCATGGCTACACCTTC.

The chain combines TRBV3-1 (or the pseudogene TRBV3-2) with TRBJ1-5; 11 nucleotides align to TRBD1. The CDR3 loop spans 15 amino acids. Germline trimming cut 4 bases from V and 11 bases from J; bases unmatched to any gene: 10. The germline V gene encodes CDR1 LGHDT and CDR2 YNNKEL (reference sequence). Written as DNA, the CDR3 is TGTGCCAGCAGCCCAGGACAGGGGGCTATTCGGTCCCAGCATTTT. It translates to CASSPGQGAIRSQHF.

The chain uses TRBV4-1 and TRBJ1-6; the D is unclear. The V gene's germline CDR1 is MGHRA and CDR2 YSYEKL. The CDR3 runs to 18 residues. Between the trimmed V and J ends, which lost 2 bases and 0 bases, there was a span of 14 bases. The CDR3 DNA reads as TGCGCCAGCAGCCAATTTTCGTCGGTGCCCTCCTATAATTCACCCCTCCACTTT. It is translated as CASSQFSSVPSYNSPLHF.

This clone was found once. The gene calls are TRBV9 and TRBJ1-1; 7 bases match TRBD1. V was pared by 7 bases and J by 2 bases, with 2 bases of the junction left unmatched. The CDR3 consists of 12 residues. CDR1 is SGDLS and CDR2 is YYNGEE in the germline V gene. DNA for the CDR3: TGTGCCAGCGGGACAGCTAACACTGAAGCTTTCTTT. It is translated as CASGTANTEAFF.

The J gene is TRBJ2-7, the V gene TRBV5-1; no clear D gene. CDR3 length: 16 amino acids. Germline V gene sequence: CDR1 SGHRS, CDR2 YFSETQ. V was trimmed by 1 base and J by 2 bases, leaving 16 bases between them. The CDR3 sequence: CASSLSAGHPAYEQYF. In nucleotides, the CDR3 is TGCGCCAGCAGCTTGTCAGCAGGCCACCCGGCCTACGAGCAGTACTTC.

The table lists this clone with a count of one. Other DNA sequences of this sample code for an identical CDR3. This chain connects TRBV19 to TRBJ1-2; 8 nucleotides agree with TRBD1. V trimming: 5 bases; J trimming: 2 bases; junction bases outside the gene matches: 4. The germline gives CDR1 LNHDA, CDR2 SQIVND (reference sequence). CDR3 length: 14 amino acids. In nucleotides, the CDR3 is TGTGCCAGTAGTCCACGGACAGGGAACTATGGCTACACCTTC. Its protein is CASSPRTGNYGYTF.

The chain is built from TRBV9 and TRBJ2-1; 12 bases map to TRBD2. Germline V gene data show CDR1 as SGDLS and CDR2 as YYNGEE. Unmatched junction bases numbered 7, after V lost 1 base and J lost 5 bases. The CDR3 runs 17 residues. The CDR3 loop reads CASSVTLAGGPDNEQFF. The CDR3 DNA is TGTGCCAGCAGCGTAACGCTAGCGGGGGGGCCGGACAATGAGCAGTTCTTC.

Worth noting for this clone: The sample carries other DNA sequences with the same CDR3. CDR3 sequence: CASSDLPGTEAFF. The CDR3 nucleotides are TGTGCCAGCAGTGACCTGCCGGGCACTGAAGCTTTCTTT. J is TRBJ1-1 and V is TRBV6-4, with unresolved D. V was clipped by 2 bases and J by 4 bases, with 8 bases between them. The CDR3 extends over 13 amino acids. Germline loops: CDR1 MRHNA, CDR2 SNTAGT.

This clone appeared a single time. The chain couples TRBV5-1 to TRBJ2-5, with TRBD2 as a possible D gene (7 bases). The CDR3 length is 15 residues. Germline loops: CDR1 SGHRS, CDR2 YFSETQ. The V gene lost 3 bases and the J gene lost 1 base, with 13 bases spanning the gap. The CDR3 region has the DNA TGCGCCAGCAGCTCGGTGGCGGGGGCCCAAGAGACCCAGTACTTC. Its protein is CASSSVAGAQETQYF.

The V gene is TRBV5-1, the J gene TRBJ2-1; D gene ambiguous. CDR3 length equals 14 residues. The V and J ends lost 2 bases and 7 bases respectively, with 13 bases between them. Germline V lookup: CDR1 SGHRS, CDR2 YFSETQ. The CDR3 DNA sequence: TGCGCCAGCAGCTTCCGAGGCGGTAGAAATGAGCAGTTCTTC. Its translation: CASSFRGGRNEQFF.

This clone has only a few counts. This chain uses TRBV29-1 with TRBJ1-2; tentatively, D is TRBD1 (5 bases). The CDR3 is made up of 13 amino acids. V shed 6 bases and J shed 7 bases, with 18 bases lying between them. CDR1 and CDR2 from the germline V gene are SQVTM and ANQGSEA. The CDR3 DNA sequence: TGCAGCGTCGTTCTCCCGACAGTCGGTGGCTACACCTTC. Its protein product is CSVVLPTVGGYTF.

This clone occurred a few times. The chain is built from TRBV5-6 and TRBJ2-7; 8 positions agree with TRBD2. The CDR3 contains 15 residues. Losses at the gene ends were 1 base for V and 1 base for J; bases not matched to a gene: 4. Germline assignment: CDR1 SGHDT and CDR2 YYEEEE. DNA of the CDR3: TGTGCCAGCAGCTTGTGGGCGGGGGGTTCCTACGAGCAGTACTTC. The encoded protein is CASSLWAGGSYEQYF.

By frequency in the sample, this clone is medium-sized. The chain combines TRBV6-2 or TRBV6-3 with TRBJ1-1; unclear D gene. Trimming cost V 0 bases and J 1 base, with 6 bases left between them. Germline lookup yields CDR1 MNHEY and CDR2 SVGEGT. This CDR3 has 14 amino acids. This CDR3 is CASSYSAENTEAFF. CDR3 in DNA: TGTGCCAGCAGTTACTCAGCGGAGAACACTGAAGCTTTCTTT.

V usage is TRBV27 and J usage is TRBJ1-2; TRBD1 is a possible D gene (5 bases). Germline V lookup: CDR1 MNHEY, CDR2 SMNVEV (reference sequence). V was clipped by 5 bases and J by 2 bases, with 9 bases between them. CDR3 length: 13 amino acids. Here the CDR3 DNA reads TGTGCCAGCAGTCCCCGGACAAACTATGGCTACACCTTC. It encodes CASSPRTNYGYTF.

This sequence joins TRBV3-1 (or the pseudogene TRBV3-2) and TRBJ2-1; 11 positions match TRBD2. CDR1 and CDR2 from the germline V gene are LGHDT and YNNKEL (reference sequence). J was trimmed by 9 bases and V by 5 bases; bases with no gene match: 9. This CDR3 is built from 15 residues. The CDR3 protein is CASSLISGGAFEQFF. CDR3 nucleotide sequence: TGTGCCAGCAGCTTAATTAGCGGGGGGGCGTTTGAGCAGTTCTTC.

The rearrangement joins TRBV7-6 to TRBJ1-1, with 7 bases aligning to TRBD1. CDR1 is SGHVS, CDR2 FNYEAQ, per germline. V lost 5 bases, J lost 2 bases, and 14 bases stayed unmatched. The CDR3 contains 17 residues. CDR3: CASSLAQTGSSNTEAFF. The CDR3 coding sequence is TGTGCCAGCAGCCTCGCCCAGACAGGGAGTTCCAACACTGAAGCTTTCTTT.

The J gene is TRBJ2-7, the V gene TRBV7-2, with TRBD2 matching 11 bases. With 5 bases clipped from V and 2 bases from J, the junction kept 8 bases outside the gene matches. CDR1 is SGHTA and CDR2 is FQGNSA in the germline V gene. The CDR3 has 16 amino acids. The CDR3 loop reads CASSGRLAGPPYEQYF. For the CDR3, the DNA is TGTGCCAGCAGCGGCCGACTAGCGGGGCCCCCCTACGAGCAGTACTTC.

The chain joins TRBV5-4 to TRBJ1-2, with D uncertain. The CDR3 spans 14 residues. Germline CDR1 SGHNT, CDR2 YYREEE (reference sequence). V was cut by 5 bases and J by 4 bases, with 15 bases left in between. The CDR3 sequence: CASSSGSGGYGYTF. DNA for the CDR3: TGTGCCAGCAGTTCCGGGTCCGGAGGCTATGGCTACACCTTC. Full variable domain (outside the CDR3, taken from reference TRBV5-4 and TRBJ1-2): ETGVTQSPTHLIKTRGQQVTLRCSSQSGHNTVSWYQQALGQGPQFIFQYYREEENGRGNFPPRFSGLQFPNYSSELNVNALELDDSALYLCASSSGSGGYGYTFGSGTRLTVV.

Note on this clone: Other DNA sequences in this specimen translate into the identical CDR3. The V call is TRBV19, the J call TRBJ2-7, with D perhaps TRBD2 (5 bases). The CDR3 is 13 amino acids. Trimming pared 4 bases from V and 3 bases from J, leaving 10 bases between. Germline V CDR1 and CDR2: LNHDA, SQIVND (reference sequence). The CDR3 sequence is CASSSGQGYEQYF. In DNA form, the CDR3 reads TGTGCCAGTAGTAGCGGGCAAGGCTACGAGCAGTACTTC. Filled out from reference TRBV19 and TRBJ2-7, the complete variable domain reads DGGITQSPKYLFRKEGQNVTLSCEQNLNHDAMYWYRQDPGQGLRLIYYSQIVNDFQKGDIAEGYSVSREKKESFPLTVTSAQKNPTAFYLCASSSGQGYEQYFGPGTRLTVT.

The genes are TRBV2 and TRBJ2-1; 8 positions agree with TRBD1. CDR3 length: 15 amino acids. The J segment lost 4 bases and the V segment lost 4 bases, leaving 6 bases of the junction unmatched. CDR1 and CDR2 from the germline V gene are SNHLY and FYNNEI. CDR3 in amino acids: CASSAARGPYNEQFF. DNA of the CDR3: TGTGCCAGCAGTGCGGCCAGGGGGCCGTACAATGAGCAGTTCTTC.